Listed below are T cell receptor beta chains from one sample, sequenced in a study of identical twins. TCRdb used MiXCR to reprocess the 5' RACE reads, holding one entry per CDR3 protein. This sample yields a few hundred thousand distinct CDR3 sequences, of which about 8.9% are seen a single time; 3% belongs to the top ten. The same sample was also used in a study of yellow fever vaccine responses in identical twins.

The sample consisted of CD8+ T cells sorted from blood. The receptor source for this set is a woman aged 18-29 years in good health. Each CDR3 is given with its conserved first and last residue. Fields, in order: D gene, J gene, clone size, V gene, CDR3 protein. The D gene is left open where the match is weak. Part of the rows lack a size; the others show once, few, many or a class for expanded clones.

TRBD2	TRBJ2-7	many	TRBV12-3/TRBV12-4	CASSSEAGTYEQYF
TRBD1	TRBJ2-1	many	TRBV5-1	CASSRQGLEQFF
-	TRBJ2-1	many	TRBV3-1	CASSQDPGVYNEQFF
TRBD1	TRBJ2-1	few	TRBV2	CASSEAPRQGGIYNEQFF
-	TRBJ2-4	many	TRBV7-9	CASSLDEMVKNIQYF
TRBD2	TRBJ2-3	few	TRBV3-1	CASSQVSGGSSTDTQYF
TRBD2	TRBJ2-1	few	TRBV5-1	CASSSATSGRYYNEQFF
TRBD2	TRBJ2-1	many	TRBV7-2	CASSLWVAGNDEQFF
TRBD2	TRBJ2-2	many	TRBV5-6	CASTVAGGGTGELFF
TRBD2	TRBJ2-1	-	TRBV4-2	CASSHGTSGGDYNEQFF
TRBD2	TRBJ2-3	few	TRBV28	CASSLLAGAEDTQYF
-	TRBJ2-3	-	TRBV6-1	CASRPDIGEDTQYF
-	TRBJ2-1	few	TRBV28	CASSLDPPGDNEQFF
TRBD2	TRBJ2-5	few	TRBV12-3/TRBV12-4	CASRLAGGMETQYF
TRBD1	TRBJ2-7	-	TRBV2	CASSAGQGDEQYF
-	TRBJ2-7	-	TRBV7-2	CASSLFREYEQYF
TRBD2	TRBJ2-2	-	TRBV6-2/TRBV6-3	CASSYAGEGTGELFF
TRBD2	TRBJ2-1	-	TRBV12-3/TRBV12-4	CASTQAGGLYNEQFF
-	TRBJ2-7	few	TRBV11-2	CASSLDWNGYEQYF
-	TRBJ2-7	-	TRBV13	CASSSRQERGEQYF
TRBD2	TRBJ2-7	many	TRBV4-3	CASSQAGTTVYEQYF
TRBD2	TRBJ2-7	-	TRBV4-3	CASSQDSGGRLSYEQYF
TRBD1	TRBJ2-3	-	TRBV20-1	CSARDPYSGQGAEDTQYF
-	TRBJ2-7	-	TRBV20-1	CSARTGTQKTYEQYF
-	TRBJ2-2	-	TRBV29-1	CSVPDTVNTGELFF
-	TRBJ2-2	many	TRBV13	CASSLTYPGELFF
-	TRBJ2-5	many	TRBV6-2/TRBV6-3	CASSLGGDLETQYF
TRBD1	TRBJ2-7	few	TRBV27	CASSPLAGQGAYEQYF
-	TRBJ2-5	-	TRBV7-8	CASSLAETYPETQYF
-	TRBJ2-5	-	TRBV5-1	CASSLGPLGGFQETQYF
-	TRBJ2-1	many	TRBV20-1	CSARDSWLALRNEQFF
-	TRBJ2-7	few	TRBV11-1	CASSLELGDGGNTISYEQYF
-	TRBJ1-1	many	TRBV24-1	CATSADAVNTEAFF
TRBD1	TRBJ2-1	-	TRBV3-1	CASSQTGIGYNEQFF
TRBD2	TRBJ2-3	many	TRBV29-1	CSVAAGSTDTQYF
TRBD2	TRBJ2-7	-	TRBV2	CASSDLAGTYEQYF
TRBD1	TRBJ2-1	many	TRBV20-1	CSAGTGGDSSYNEQFF
-	TRBJ1-5	few	TRBV30	CAWEGAGQPQHF
TRBD1	TRBJ2-7	many	TRBV12-3/TRBV12-4	CASSLAPGGYEQYF
-	TRBJ2-1	few	TRBV7-9	CASSFSRGGNEQFF
TRBD2	TRBJ2-1	-	TRBV7-2	CASSLLAVPSYNEQFF
-	TRBJ1-2	-	TRBV25-1	CASYTGKYGYTF
TRBD1	TRBJ1-1	few	TRBV4-1	CASSQVYHGTGEWNTEAFF
TRBD1	TRBJ2-7	-	TRBV2	CASRMPRDRGSYEQYF
-	TRBJ2-5	-	TRBV20-1	CSARDMGEETQYF
-	TRBJ1-2	few	TRBV7-9	CASSQGGSDSLYGYTF
TRBD2	TRBJ2-1	few	TRBV6-2/TRBV6-3	CASLWGGLANEQFF
-	TRBJ2-7	few	TRBV9	CASSVGARSYEQYF
-	TRBJ2-7	-	TRBV28	CASSDSLGDEQYF
-	TRBJ2-5	many	TRBV5-1	CASSLGVVGGGETQYF
-	TRBJ2-5	-	TRBV7-9	CASSLGTRETQYF
-	TRBJ2-7	few	TRBV7-2	CASSLAPPATDGEQYF
-	TRBJ2-4	-	TRBV20-1	CSAIAALAKNIQYF